This TCR beta chain derives from a study of spatial heterogeneity in lung cancer. At the level of the study: Consistent detection of more beta-chain than alpha-chain sequences was observed.

MiXCR, run by TCRdb on the 5' RACE reads, gives a single entry per CDR3 protein. The sample shows 110,000 or so distinct CDR3 sequences, about a tenth of them seen only once. Stated time point: blood at routine non-recurrence follow-up after resection. Whole RNA obtained from tumor, nontumor lung or frozen PBMC underwent sequencing without sorting. CDR3 length: 15 residues. CDR1 is SGHKS, CDR2 YYEKEE, per germline (reference sequence). V lost 4 bases, J lost 0 bases, and 11 bases lay in between. A few counts support this clonotype. V usage is TRBV5-5 and J usage is TRBJ1-5; D possibly corresponds to TRBD1 (5 bases). This clonotype originated in a female donor with early-stage non-small cell lung cancer. The specimen comprised PBMCs, sampled at follow-up. CDR3 bases: TGTGCCAGCAGCGTGGACACGTTTAGCAATCAGCCCCAGCATTTT. Translated: CASSVDTFSNQPQHF.